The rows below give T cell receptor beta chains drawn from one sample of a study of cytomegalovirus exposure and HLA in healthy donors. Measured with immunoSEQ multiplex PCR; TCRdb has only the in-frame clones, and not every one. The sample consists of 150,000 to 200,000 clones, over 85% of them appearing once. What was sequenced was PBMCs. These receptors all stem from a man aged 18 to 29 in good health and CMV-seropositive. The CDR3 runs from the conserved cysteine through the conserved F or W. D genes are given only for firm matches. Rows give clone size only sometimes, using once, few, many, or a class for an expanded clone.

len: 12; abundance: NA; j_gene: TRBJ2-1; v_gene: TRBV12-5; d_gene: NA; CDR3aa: CASVPSHNEQFF; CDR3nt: TGTGCTAGTGTTCCCAGTCACAATGAGCAGTTCTTC
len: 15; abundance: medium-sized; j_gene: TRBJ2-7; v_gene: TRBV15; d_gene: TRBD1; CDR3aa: CATSRGTGGSYEQYF; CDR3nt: TGTGCCACCAGCAGAGGGACAGGGGGCTCCTACGAGCAGTACTTC
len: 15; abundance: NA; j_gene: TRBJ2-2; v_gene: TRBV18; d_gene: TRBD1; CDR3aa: CASSPGTGGTGELFF; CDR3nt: TGTGCCAGCTCACCCGGGACAGGGGGCACCGGGGAGCTGTTTTTT
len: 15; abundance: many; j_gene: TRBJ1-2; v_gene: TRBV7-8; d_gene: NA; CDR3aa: CASSLVPEETYGYTF; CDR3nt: TGTGCCAGCAGCTTAGTGCCAGAGGAGACCTATGGCTACACCTTC
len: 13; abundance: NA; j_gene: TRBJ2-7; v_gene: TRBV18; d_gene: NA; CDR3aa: CASSITGSYEQYF; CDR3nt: TGTGCCAGCTCAATAACAGGGTCCTACGAGCAGTACTTC
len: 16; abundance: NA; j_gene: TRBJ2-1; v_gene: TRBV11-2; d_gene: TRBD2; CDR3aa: CASSLNPTGAGDEQFF; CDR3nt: TGTGCCAGCAGCTTAAATCCGACAGGAGCGGGGGATGAGCAGTTCTTC
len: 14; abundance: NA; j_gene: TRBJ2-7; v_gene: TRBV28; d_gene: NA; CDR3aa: CASSLNAGGGEQYF; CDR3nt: TGTGCCAGCAGTTTAAACGCAGGGGGAGGTGAGCAGTACTTC
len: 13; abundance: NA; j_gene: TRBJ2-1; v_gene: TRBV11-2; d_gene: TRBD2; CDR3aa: CASSTGLVNEQFF; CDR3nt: TGTGCCAGCAGCACCGGACTAGTCAATGAGCAGTTCTTC
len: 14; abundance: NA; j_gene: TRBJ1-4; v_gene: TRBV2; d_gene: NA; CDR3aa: CASSVFQGMEKLFF; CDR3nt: TGTGCCAGCAGTGTTTTCCAGGGAATGGAAAAACTGTTTTTT
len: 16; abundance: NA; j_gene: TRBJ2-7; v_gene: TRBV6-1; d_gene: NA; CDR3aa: CASSEVLRSLTYEQYF; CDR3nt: TGTGCCAGCAGTGAAGTTCTGCGGAGCCTCACCTACGAGCAGTACTTC
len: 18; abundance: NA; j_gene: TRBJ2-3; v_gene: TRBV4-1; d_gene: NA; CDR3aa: CASSQVPHQLTQGDTQYF; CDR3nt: TGCGCCAGCAGCCAAGTGCCCCATCAGCTCACCCAGGGAGATACGCAGTATTTT
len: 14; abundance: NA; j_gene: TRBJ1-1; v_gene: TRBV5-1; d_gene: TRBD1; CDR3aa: CASSSRDRKTEAFF; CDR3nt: TGCGCCAGCAGCTCAAGGGACAGGAAGACTGAAGCTTTCTTT
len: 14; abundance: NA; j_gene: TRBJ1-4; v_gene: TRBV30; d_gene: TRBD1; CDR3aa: CAWNRDRGREKLFF; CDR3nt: TGTGCCTGGAACCGGGACAGGGGGCGAGAAAAACTGTTTTTT
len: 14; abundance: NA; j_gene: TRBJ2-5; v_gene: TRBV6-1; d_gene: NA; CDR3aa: CASILGGQGETQYF; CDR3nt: TGTGCCAGCATTCTTGGCGGCCAGGGAGAGACCCAGTACTTC
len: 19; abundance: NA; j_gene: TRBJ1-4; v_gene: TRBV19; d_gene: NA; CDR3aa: CASSPRFQAYTATNEKLFF; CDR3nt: TGTGCCAGTAGTCCCCGGTTCCAGGCATATACCGCAACTAATGAAAAACTGTTTTTT
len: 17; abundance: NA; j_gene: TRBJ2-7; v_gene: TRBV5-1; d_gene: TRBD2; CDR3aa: CASSSKGLAGGPIEQYF; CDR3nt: TGCGCCAGCAGCTCAAAAGGACTAGCGGGAGGGCCGATCGAGCAGTACTTC
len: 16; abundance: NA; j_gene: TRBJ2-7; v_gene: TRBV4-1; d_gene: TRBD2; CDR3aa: CASSRDPGLAPGEQYF; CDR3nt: TGCGCCAGCAGCCGAGATCCGGGACTAGCTCCGGGCGAGCAGTACTTC
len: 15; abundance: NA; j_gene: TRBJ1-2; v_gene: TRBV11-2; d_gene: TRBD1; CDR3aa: CASSTQGGVRSGYTF; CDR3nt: TGTGCCAGCAGCACACAGGGGGGGGTTCGTAGTGGCTACACCTTC
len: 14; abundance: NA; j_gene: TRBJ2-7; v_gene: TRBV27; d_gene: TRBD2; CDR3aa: CASSSGLATYEQYF; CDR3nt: TGTGCCAGCAGTTCCGGACTAGCTACCTACGAGCAGTACTTC
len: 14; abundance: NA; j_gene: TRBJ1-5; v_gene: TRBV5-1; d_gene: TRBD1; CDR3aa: CASSLGQGGQPQHF; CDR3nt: TGCGCCAGCAGCTTGGGACAGGGCGGTCAGCCCCAGCATTTT
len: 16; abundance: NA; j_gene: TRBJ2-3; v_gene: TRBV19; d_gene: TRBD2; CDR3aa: CASSTLLAGGPDTQYF; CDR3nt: TGTGCCAGTAGTACATTACTAGCGGGAGGGCCAGATACGCAGTATTTT
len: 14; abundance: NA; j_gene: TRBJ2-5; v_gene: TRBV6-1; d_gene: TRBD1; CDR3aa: CASSLWDRGETQYF; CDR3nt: TGTGCCAGCAGTCTGTGGGACAGGGGAGAGACCCAGTACTTC
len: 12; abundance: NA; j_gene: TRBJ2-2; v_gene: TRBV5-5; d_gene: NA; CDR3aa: CASSLNGGELFF; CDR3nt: TGTGCCAGCAGCTTAAACGGTGGGGAGCTGTTTTTT
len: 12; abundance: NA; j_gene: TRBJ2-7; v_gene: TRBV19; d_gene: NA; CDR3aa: CASSIEGGEQYF; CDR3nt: TGTGCCAGTAGTATTGAGGGCGGGGAGCAGTACTTC
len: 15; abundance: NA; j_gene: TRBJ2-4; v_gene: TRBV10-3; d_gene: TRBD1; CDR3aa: CAISDSTGGVGIQYF; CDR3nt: TGTGCCATCAGTGATTCGACAGGGGGCGTGGGCATTCAGTACTTC
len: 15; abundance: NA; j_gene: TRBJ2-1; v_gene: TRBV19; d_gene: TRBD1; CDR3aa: CASSKRDRGGDEQFF; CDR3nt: TGTGCCAGTAGTAAGAGGGACAGGGGAGGCGATGAGCAGTTCTTC
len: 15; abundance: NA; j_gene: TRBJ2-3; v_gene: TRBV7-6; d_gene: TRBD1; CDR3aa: CASSLGQGGTDTQYF; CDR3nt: TGTGCCAGCAGCTTGGGACAGGGGGGAACAGATACGCAGTATTTT
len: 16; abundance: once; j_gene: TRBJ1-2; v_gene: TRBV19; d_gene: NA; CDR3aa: CASSPFSGQGQRGYTF; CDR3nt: TGTGCCAGTAGTCCCTTTTCGGGGCAGGGACAACGAGGCTACACCTTC
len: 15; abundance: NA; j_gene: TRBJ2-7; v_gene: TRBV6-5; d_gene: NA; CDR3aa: CASSYSFQGSYEQYF; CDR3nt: TGTGCCAGCAGTTACTCGTTTCAGGGAAGCTACGAGCAGTACTTC
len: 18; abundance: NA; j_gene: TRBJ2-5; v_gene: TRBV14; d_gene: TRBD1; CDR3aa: CASSQETLQGWYGETQYF; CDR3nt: TGTGCCAGCAGCCAAGAAACCCTACAGGGGTGGTACGGGGAGACCCAGTACTTC
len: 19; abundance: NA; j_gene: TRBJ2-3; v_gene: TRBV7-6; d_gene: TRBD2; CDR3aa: CASSARGLAGGAAADTQYF; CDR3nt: TGTGCCAGCAGCGCGAGAGGACTAGCGGGAGGTGCTGCTGCAGATACGCAGTATTTT
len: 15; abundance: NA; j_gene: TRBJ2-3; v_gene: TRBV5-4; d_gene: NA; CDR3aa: CASSLVGVRTDTQYF; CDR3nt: TGTGCCAGCAGCTTGGTGGGAGTACGGACAGATACGCAGTATTTT
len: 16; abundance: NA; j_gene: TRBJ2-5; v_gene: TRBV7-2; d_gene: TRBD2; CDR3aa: CASSLTSGTIKETQYF; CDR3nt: TGTGCCAGCAGCTTGACCTCCGGGACTATAAAAGAGACCCAGTACTTC
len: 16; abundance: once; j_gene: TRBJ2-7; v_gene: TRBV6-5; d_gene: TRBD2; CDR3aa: CASSYETGLAGTVQYF; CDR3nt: TGTGCCAGCAGTTACGAAACGGGACTAGCGGGAACTGTGCAGTACTTC
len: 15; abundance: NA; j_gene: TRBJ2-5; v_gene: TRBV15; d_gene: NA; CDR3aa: CATSRDVGGAETQYF; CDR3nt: TGTGCCACCAGCAGGGATGTTGGGGGGGCAGAGACCCAGTACTTC
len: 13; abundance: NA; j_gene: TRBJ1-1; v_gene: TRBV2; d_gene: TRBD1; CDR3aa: CASVGQGGTEAFF; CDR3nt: TGTGCCAGCGTTGGACAGGGGGGGACTGAAGCTTTCTTT
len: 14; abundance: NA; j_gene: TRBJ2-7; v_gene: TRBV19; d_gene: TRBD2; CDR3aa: CASSIGRSPYEQYF; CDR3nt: TGTGCCAGTAGTATCGGGAGGTCCCCCTACGAGCAGTACTTC